This is a list of T cell receptor beta chains from one sample in a study of blood T cell repertoires in COVID-19. Profiling relied on immunoSEQ multiplex PCR, and the TCRdb table lists in-frame clones only, not all of them. This sample yields about 73,000 clones, of which approximately 92% are seen a single time; roughly 9% belongs to the top ten. The sample consisted of peripheral blood. These receptor sequences come from an elderly man with acute or convalescent COVID-19. Both conserved end residues are part of each CDR3. Each record gives: D gene, clone size, J gene, V gene, CDR3 protein, CDR3 DNA. The D gene is left open where the match is weak. Expanded clones get a size class; other rows say once, few or many, or leave the size out.

- - TRBJ2-1 TRBV7-9 CASSQAASKRNEQFF TGTGCCAGCAGCCAAGCGGCTAGCAAAAGGAATGAGCAGTTCTTC
- - TRBJ2-1 TRBV2 CASSDQLVAEQFF TGTGCCAGCAGTGACCAACTAGTGGCTGAGCAGTTCTTC
- - TRBJ1-5 TRBV6-1 CASSEIFAGSQPQHF TGTGCCAGCAGTGAAATATTCGCAGGCAGTCAGCCCCAGCATTTT
- - TRBJ2-5 TRBV5-1 CASSLVVGGETQYF TGCGCCAGCAGCTTGGTTGTAGGGGGTGAGACCCAGTACTTC
- - TRBJ1-4 TRBV29-1 CSGGPSGEKLFF TGCAGCGGCGGACCTTCAGGGGAAAAACTGTTTTTT
- once TRBJ1-3 TRBV10-2 CASSESASSGNTIYF TGCGCCAGCAGTGAGTCGGCCTCCTCTGGAAACACCATATATTTT
TRBD1 - TRBJ1-5 TRBV19 CASSITGDQPQHF TGTGCCAGTAGTATCACAGGGGATCAGCCCCAGCATTTT
- - TRBJ1-1 TRBV18 CASSPILRMTERTFF TGTGCCAGCTCACCAATCCTTAGGATGACAGAAAGGACTTTCTTT
TRBD1 few TRBJ1-1 TRBV19 CASSSDRDGTEAFF TGTGCCAGTAGTTCGGACAGGGATGGCACTGAAGCTTTCTTT
TRBD2 - TRBJ2-3 TRBV6-2/TRBV6-3 CASSYTSGSTDTQYF TGTGCCAGCAGTTACACTAGCGGTAGCACAGATACGCAGTATTTT
- - TRBJ1-2 TRBV7-9 CASSQWGRVANGYTF TGTGCCAGCAGCCAGTGGGGCAGGGTCGCAAATGGCTACACCTTC
TRBD1 - TRBJ1-1 TRBV18 CASSPNRGPNTEAFF TGTGCCAGCTCGCCGAACAGGGGGCCGAACACTGAAGCTTTCTTT
- - TRBJ2-3 TRBV30 CASQPSVGGTDTQYF TGTGCCAGCCAACCTAGTGTGGGGGGAACAGATACGCAGTATTTT
TRBD1 - TRBJ1-5 TRBV2 CASSDRGRGSNQPQHF TGTGCCAGCAGTGACAGGGGGCGCGGAAGCAATCAGCCCCAGCATTTT
TRBD1 few TRBJ2-3 TRBV11-2 CASSLDTTGVDTQYF TGTGCCAGCAGCTTAGATACGACAGGGGTAGATACGCAGTATTTT
TRBD2 - TRBJ2-1 TRBV4-1 CASSQEGSGRAQVSEQFF TGCGCCAGCAGCCAAGAAGGCAGCGGGAGGGCCCAAGTGAGTGAGCAGTTCTTC
- - TRBJ2-5 TRBV24-1 CATSDFGGRGGQETQYF TGTGCCACCAGTGATTTCGGCGGCAGGGGAGGGCAAGAGACCCAGTACTTC
TRBD1 - TRBJ2-1 TRBV28 CASDPGGYREQFF TGTGCCAGCGATCCAGGGGGCTACCGCGAGCAGTTCTTC
- - TRBJ1-2 TRBV6-5 CASSPPVATYYGYTF TGTGCCAGCAGTCCCCCGGTTGCCACCTACTATGGCTACACCTTC
- - TRBJ1-1 TRBV3-1/TRBV3-2 CASSPGYYAFF TGTGCCAGCAGCCCAGGGTATTACGCTTTCTTT
TRBD2 - TRBJ2-7 TRBV11-2 CASSSLGLAGPYSYEQYF TGTGCCAGCAGCTCCCTGGGACTAGCGGGGCCCTACTCCTACGAGCAGTACTTC
TRBD2 - TRBJ2-3 TRBV7-9 CASRPSGRLTDTQYF TGTGCCAGCAGACCTAGCGGGAGATTGACAGATACGCAGTATTTT
- - TRBJ1-1 TRBV30 CAWSPGTEAFF TGTGCCTGGAGTCCAGGGACAGAAGCTTTCTTT
TRBD1 - TRBJ2-7 TRBV11-2 CASSISSGTAAGEQYF TGTGCCAGCAGTATTAGCTCCGGGACAGCGGCTGGGGAGCAGTACTTC
TRBD2 few TRBJ2-3 TRBV6-6 CASSRGTSGGTGDTQYF TGTGCCAGCAGTCGTGGGACTAGCGGGGGCACCGGGGATACGCAGTATTTT
- - TRBJ2-1 TRBV5-8 CASSLAGLAVFNEQFF TGTGCCAGCAGCTTGGCGGGGTTAGCTGTTTTTAATGAGCAGTTCTTC
- - TRBJ2-2 TRBV18 CASSPARSNTGELFF TGTGCCAGCTCACCAGCACGGTCGAACACCGGGGAGCTGTTTTTT
- - TRBJ2-1 TRBV29-1 CSVDGDSRMDEQFF TGCAGCGTTGACGGAGATTCGCGTATGGATGAGCAGTTCTTC
TRBD1 - TRBJ2-3 TRBV5-6 CASSRTGGADTQYF TGTGCCAGCAGCAGGACAGGGGGCGCAGATACGCAGTATTTT
TRBD1 - TRBJ2-7 TRBV3-1/TRBV3-2 CASSSRTGGSEQYF TGTGCCAGCAGCTCTCGGACAGGGGGCAGCGAGCAGTACTTC